The next 20 T cell receptor beta chains were all read from a single sample in a study of control samples from healthy donors and cancer patients. Profiling relied on immunoSEQ multiplex PCR, and the TCRdb table lists in-frame clones only, not all of them. Seen here are 93,000 or so clones, about 89% observed once, and the top ten hold 15% to 20%. The sequenced sample was PBMCs. All receptors come from a man in his sixties with lung cancer.

This clone was recorded a few times. This chain uses TRBV7-8 with TRBJ1-1; D might be TRBD1 (5 bases). Germline lookup yields CDR1 SGHVS and CDR2 FQNEAQ. Trimming pared 0 bases from V and 11 bases from J, leaving 10 bases between. The CDR3 totals 12 residues. CDR3 loop: CASSLAGGNAFF. DNA of the CDR3: TGTGCCAGCAGCTTAGCGGGGGGTAACGCTTTCTTT.

Only one count was recorded for this clone. V gene TRBV18 combines with J gene TRBJ1-1; 8 positions agree with TRBD1. The CDR3 has 15 residues. Germline trimming cut 4 bases from V and 1 base from J; bases unmatched to any gene: 5. Germline CDR1 KGHSH, CDR2 LQKENI. The CDR3 protein is CASSRATGANTEAFF. The CDR3 DNA is TGTGCCAGCTCACGAGCGACAGGGGCGAACACTGAAGCTTTCTTT.

This clone appeared a single time. The chain uses TRBV6-5 and TRBJ1-2; a weak D match, TRBD1 (5 bases). V lost 10 bases, J lost 4 bases, and 13 bases lay in between. Per germline, CDR1 MNHEY and CDR2 SVGAGI. CDR3 length: 12 amino acids. CDR3 in amino acids: CATMETVYGYTF. The CDR3 nucleotides are TGTGCCACCATGGAGACAGTCTATGGCTACACCTTC.

This clone appeared a single time. The CDR3 DNA follows: TGTGCCAGCAGCTTAAATTTCGGCGGGACCGGTGGATTTCAAGAGACCCAGTACTTC. Its translation: CASSLNFGGTGGFQETQYF. J is TRBJ2-5 and V is TRBV7-2, with a possible D match to TRBD2 (6 bases). Germline lookup yields CDR1 SGHTA and CDR2 FQGNSA. The CDR3 covers 19 residues. Trimming stripped 2 bases from V and 2 bases from J, with 24 bases between. The complete variable domain, with remaining parts taken from reference TRBV7-2 and TRBJ2-5, reads GAGVSQSPSNKVTEKGKDVELRCDPISGHTALYWYRQSLGQGLEFLIYFQGNSAPDKSGLPSDRFSAERTGGSVSTLTIQRTQQEDSAVYLCASSLNFGGTGGFQETQYFGPGTRLLVL.

The V call is TRBV5-4, the J call TRBJ2-3; TRBD2 aligns across 12 bases. The CDR3 is 15 amino acids. Germline CDR1 SGHNT, CDR2 YYREEE (reference sequence). Trimming took 6 bases from V and 2 from J; bases not matched to a gene: 4. The CDR3 here is CASTRTSGDTDTQYF. The CDR3 nucleotides read TGTGCCAGCACCCGGACTAGCGGGGACACAGATACGCAGTATTTT.

This clone was picked up one time. This rearrangement joins TRBV18 to TRBJ2-6; 8 nucleotides align to TRBD1. J gave up 0 bases and V 6 bases, and 4 bases lay outside the gene matches. Germline lookup yields CDR1 KGHSH and CDR2 LQKENI. The CDR3 totals 16 residues. The chain's CDR3 is CASSLQGASGANVLTF. The CDR3 DNA follows: TGTGCCAGCTCGCTCCAGGGGGCCTCTGGGGCCAACGTCCTGACTTTC.

The genes are TRBV7-9 and TRBJ1-3, with D uncertain. V was trimmed by 4 bases and J by 7 bases, leaving 8 bases between them. Germline lookup yields CDR1 SEHNR and CDR2 FQNEAQ (reference sequence). The CDR3 is 12 residues long. The CDR3 reads CASSYGANTIYF. The CDR3 DNA reads TGTGCCAGCAGCTACGGCGCGAACACCATATATTTT.

This sequence joins TRBV30 and TRBJ2-3; D may be TRBD2 (6 bases). The CDR3 runs 13 residues. Germline V gene lookup returns CDR1 GTSNPN and CDR2 SVGIG (reference sequence). V dropped 0 bases and J dropped 2 bases, with 6 bases sitting between them. This CDR3 reads CAWSVLATDTQYF. As DNA, the CDR3 is TGTGCCTGGAGTGTACTAGCCACAGATACGCAGTATTTT.

This chain uses TRBV5-6 with TRBJ2-7; 10 bases line up with TRBD1. This CDR3 contains 15 residues. Trimming removed 2 bases from V and 3 bases from J; junction bases left unmatched: 5. CDR1 and CDR2 from the germline V gene are SGHDT and YYEEEE. In nucleotides, the CDR3 is TGTGCCAGCAGCTTCGGGGACAGGGGTTACTACGAGCAGTACTTC. Translated, it gives CASSFGDRGYYEQYF.

The V call is TRBV11-3, the J call TRBJ1-1; D remains unclear. Trimming took off 1 base at V and 2 bases at J, with 8 bases between the two ends. There are 14 residues in the CDR3. The germline CDR1 and CDR2 sequences are SGHNT and YENEEA. CDR3 protein: CASSLVGSNTEAFF. CDR3 nucleotides: TGTGCCAGCAGCTTAGTAGGGTCCAACACTGAAGCTTTCTTT.

The chain carries TRBV5-6 and TRBJ1-5; 11 positions agree with TRBD1. Germline V gene lookup returns CDR1 SGHDT and CDR2 YYEEEE. After removal of 0 bases from V and 4 bases from J, the junction contained 3 bases not matched to a gene. This CDR3 is built from 16 residues. The CDR3 region has the DNA TGTGCCAGCAGCTTGGAGGGACAGGGGGTTAATCAGCCCCAGCATTTT. It codes for CASSLEGQGVNQPQHF.

V and J are TRBV5-1 and TRBJ2-7, with 8 bases fitting TRBD2. Germline V gene lookup returns CDR1 SGHRS and CDR2 YFSETQ. Losses at the gene ends were 3 bases for V and 1 base for J; bases not matched to a gene: 6. This CDR3 spans 15 amino acids. The CDR3 DNA reads as TGCGCCAGCAGCTCCCCCGGGACTAGATCCTACGAGCAGTACTTC. Encoded protein: CASSSPGTRSYEQYF.

This clone was detected only a few times. This chain uses TRBV10-1 with TRBJ2-5; 7 bases map to TRBD1. Germline V gene data show CDR1 as WNHNN and CDR2 as SYGVQD (reference sequence). V shed 0 bases and J 1 base; nucleotides not matched to a gene: 8. This CDR3 is 17 amino acids long. CDR3 DNA sequence: TGCGCCAGCAGTGAGTCTAAATTCTCAGGGGGCCAAGAGACCCAGTACTTC. Amino acid sequence: CASSESKFSGGQETQYF.

This clone was counted only a few times. This rearrangement joins TRBV7-9 to TRBJ1-4, with D possibly being TRBD1 (6 bases). Trimming shortened V by 5 bases and J by 3 bases, and 16 bases separated the two germline ends. The germline CDR1 and CDR2 sequences are SEHNR and FQNEAQ (reference sequence). The CDR3 spans 16 residues. The CDR3 bases are TGTGCCAGCAGCCCTCGACAGGTTGGGTCTAATGAAAAACTGTTTTTT. Translating it yields CASSPRQVGSNEKLFF. Variable domain in full (rest from reference TRBV7-9 and TRBJ1-4): DTGVSQNPRHKITKRGQNVTFRCDPISEHNRLYWYRQTLGQGPEFLTYFQNEAQLEKSRLLSDRFSAERPKGSFSTLEIQRTEQGDSAMYLCASSPRQVGSNEKLFFGSGTQLSVL.

The V call is TRBV5-4, the J call TRBJ2-7; 8 nucleotides match TRBD2. The CDR3 totals 15 residues. V lost 1 base, J lost 4 bases, and 7 bases stayed unmatched. The germline gives CDR1 SGHNT, CDR2 YYREEE (reference sequence). In DNA form, the CDR3 reads TGTGCCAGCAGCTTGCTTACGGGGGGGTTATACGAGCAGTACTTC. Protein product: CASSLLTGGLYEQYF.

The chain links TRBV18 to TRBJ1-5; TRBD1 is a possible D gene (5 bases). Trimming stripped 4 bases from V and 4 bases from J, with 8 bases between. The germline V gene encodes CDR1 KGHSH and CDR2 LQKENI. The CDR3 totals 13 residues. The CDR3 sequence is CASSQGQNQPQHF. The CDR3 DNA sequence: TGTGCCAGCTCACAGGGGCAGAATCAGCCCCAGCATTTT.

CDR3 bases: TGCGCCAGCAGCTTGGGGGGGACAGTGAACACCGGGGAGCTGTTTTTT. Protein sequence: CASSLGGTVNTGELFF. This chain links TRBV5-1 with TRBJ2-2; 7 bases align to TRBD1. J was trimmed by 1 base and V by 0 bases; bases with no gene match: 3. CDR1 and CDR2 (germline): SGHRS, YFSETQ. The CDR3 contains 16 residues. Full variable domain (remainder filled in from reference TRBV5-1 and TRBJ2-2): KAGVTQTPRYLIKTRGQQVTLSCSPISGHRSVSWYQQTPGQGLQFLFEYFSETQRNKGNFPGRFSGRQFSNSRSEMNVSTLELGDSALYLCASSLGGTVNTGELFFGEGSRLTVL.

The chain joins TRBV11-2 to TRBJ1-6; D remains ambiguous. This CDR3 comprises 14 residues. The V and J ends lost 4 bases and 5 bases respectively, with 9 bases between them. Germline CDR1 and CDR2: SGHAT and FQNNGV. CDR3 sequence: CASSSVEDNSPLHF. DNA for the CDR3: TGTGCCAGCAGCTCAGTGGAAGATAATTCACCCCTCCACTTT.

The chain is built from TRBV18 and TRBJ2-7; a possible D gene is TRBD1 (7 bases). This CDR3 is built from 12 residues. V dropped 4 bases and J dropped 7 bases, with 11 bases sitting between them. Germline CDR1 KGHSH, CDR2 LQKENI. DNA for the CDR3: TGTGCCAGCTCACAGGCAGGGGGGGAGCAGTACGTC. This sequence encodes CASSQAGGEQYV.

The chain carries TRBV18 and TRBJ1-1; D gene unclear. CDR1 and CDR2 (germline): KGHSH, LQKENI. V was trimmed by 4 bases and J by 3 bases, leaving 12 bases between them. The CDR3 loop spans 14 amino acids. CDR3 sequence: CASSLSGLDTEAFF. CDR3 nucleotides: TGTGCCAGCTCACTCTCCGGCCTCGACACTGAAGCTTTCTTT.